This passage covers 8 T cell receptor beta chains from one sample sequenced in a study of a mutant IDH1 vaccine in newly diagnosed glioma. Time point here: week 35, safety follow-up. Doses comprised 300 ug of mutant IDH1 20-mer peptide each, plus topical imiquimod. No antigen has been assigned to these receptors. Data came from immunoSEQ multiplex PCR; TCRdb stores just in-frame clones and leaves some out. Here the sample spans about 54,000 clones, around 84% being singletons. The sample consisted of PBMCs, taken from a glioma patient whose treatment included an IDH1 peptide vaccine. The receptors shown here come from a woman aged 18-30 years with glioma.

The gene calls are TRBV18 and TRBJ2-7; a weak D match, TRBD1 (6 bases). The germline V and J ends were trimmed by 2 bases and 6 bases, with 17 bases remaining between them. Germline V gives CDR1 KGHSH, CDR2 LQKENI. This CDR3 contains 15 residues. The CDR3 here is CASSPIRGQLIEQYF. For the CDR3, the DNA is TGTGCCAGCTCACCAATCCGCGGACAGCTGATCGAGCAGTACTTC.

The V gene is TRBV5-4, the J gene TRBJ1-3; tentative D call: TRBD1 (5 bases). This CDR3 has 14 residues. Germline values: CDR1 SGHNT, CDR2 YYREEE (reference sequence). Between the trimmed V and J ends, which lost 2 bases and 1 base, there was a span of 7 bases. CDR3 sequence (DNA): TGTGCCAGCAGCTTCTGGGGGTCTGGAAACACCATATATTTT. Protein sequence: CASSFWGSGNTIYF.

The rearrangement links TRBV11-3 to TRBJ2-1; TRBD2 matches 12 bases. Losses at the gene ends were 5 bases for V and 4 bases for J; bases not matched to a gene: 6. The CDR3 is 16 residues long. The germline gives CDR1 SGHNT, CDR2 YENEEA. The chain's CDR3 is CASSHGLAGLYNEQFF. For the CDR3, the DNA is TGTGCCAGCAGCCACGGACTAGCGGGATTGTACAATGAGCAGTTCTTC.

The CDR3 region has the DNA TGCAGCGTTGTACTAGCGGGCACCTACAATGAGCAGTTCTTC. Protein product: CSVVLAGTYNEQFF. The V and J genes are TRBV29-1 and TRBJ2-1; 9 positions agree with TRBD2. V lost 4 bases and J lost 2; bases outside the gene matches: 3. Germline CDR1 reads SQVTM; CDR2 reads ANQGSEA. This CDR3 is built from 14 residues.

The V call is TRBV29-1, the J call TRBJ1-2; 8 bases fit TRBD1. The J segment lost 8 bases and the V segment lost 6 bases, leaving 2 bases of the junction unmatched. The CDR3 loop spans 10 amino acids. Germline V CDR1 and CDR2: SQVTM, ANQGSEA. This CDR3 reads CSVDRGGYTF. The CDR3 DNA reads as TGCAGCGTCGACAGGGGAGGCTACACCTTC.

The CDR3, as DNA: TGTGCCAGCTCACCTCAGGAAAATGAAAAACTGTTTTTT. Amino acids: CASSPQENEKLFF. The rearrangement uses TRBV18 and TRBJ1-4; D call uncertain. Trimming cost V 3 bases and J 5 bases, with 7 bases left between them. This CDR3 has 13 amino acids. The germline V gene has CDR1 KGHSH and CDR2 LQKENI. Looking up the rest from reference TRBV18 and TRBJ1-4 gives the full variable domain: NAGVMQNPRHLVRRRGQEARLRCSPMKGHSHVYWYRQLPEEGLKFMVYLQKENIIDESGMPKERFSAEFPKEGPSILRIQQVVRGDSAAYFCASSPQENEKLFFGSGTQLSVL.

This sequence joins TRBV14 and TRBJ1-1; 7 bases align to TRBD1. This CDR3 comprises 14 residues. Losses at the gene ends were 4 bases for V and 5 bases for J; bases not matched to a gene: 7. Per the germline V gene, CDR1 is SGHDN and CDR2 is FVKESK. The CDR3 protein is CASSRQGGKTEAFF. The CDR3, as DNA: TGTGCCAGCAGCCGTCAGGGGGGAAAAACTGAAGCTTTCTTT.

This clone turned up a few times. The gene calls are TRBV6-1 and TRBJ1-1; the D gene is possibly TRBD1 (6 bases). The CDR3 is 14 amino acids. Between the trimmed V and J ends, which lost 4 bases and 1 base, there was a span of 10 bases. Germline loops: CDR1 MNHNS, CDR2 SASEGT. The CDR3 coding sequence is TGTGCCAGCAGTGTGCGACAGGAGAACACTGAAGCTTTCTTT. Protein product: CASSVRQENTEAFF.